This TCR beta chain was identified in a study of cytomegalovirus exposure and HLA in healthy donors. Overall study results and limits: Three of the chains that were CMV-associated were confirmed in vitro to be specific for CMV antigens.

The PCR employed 60 Vbeta primers together with 13 Jbeta primers. Generated by immunoSEQ multiplex PCR, the TCRdb table keeps only in-frame clones and is missing some. The data contain roughly 70,000 clones, roughly four fifths of them seen just once; the ten biggest clones take up 1.9%. To note about this clone: Its antigen is unidentified.

CDR3 length: 18 residues. J was trimmed by 5 bases and V by 1 base; bases with no gene match: 14. Germline V gene lookup returns CDR1 SGDLS and CDR2 YYNGEE. The sequencing input was PBMCs. The genes are TRBV9 and TRBJ2-3; 9 bases line up with TRBD2. The clonotype originates from a man in his late teens or twenties in good health and CMV-seronegative. CDR3 sequence (DNA): TGTGCCAGCAGCGTACTGAGGTATCCGGGACTAGCTGGAGATACGCAGTATTTT. Encoded protein: CASSVLRYPGLAGDTQYF.